The present entry profiles one TCR beta chain with its context. The V end was cut by 3 bases, the J end by 8 bases, with 12 bases between. This CDR3 spans 13 amino acids. Germline V CDR1 and CDR2: WSHSY, SAAADI. The data belong to a study of CD8 T cells in acute hepatitis C reinfection. The time point was: naive CD8 control sorted from an acute-time-point sample. Donors were people who inject drugs, followed every 3 months. CD3, CD8 and CD45RO antibodies stained cells; a viability dye excluded dead cells. Clones were read by immunoSEQ multiplex PCR, and TCRdb kept only the in-frame ones, dropping some. This table holds over 35,000 clones, about 83% found once.

The sequencing input was naive CD8+ T cells from PBMCs. The TCR originated in a man aged 25-45 years with chronic hepatitis C. The V call is TRBV10-2, the J call TRBJ2-3, with unresolved D. CDR3 nucleotide sequence: TGCGCCAGCAGTGAATCGGCTATATCTACGCAGTATTTT. It codes for CASSESAISTQYF.